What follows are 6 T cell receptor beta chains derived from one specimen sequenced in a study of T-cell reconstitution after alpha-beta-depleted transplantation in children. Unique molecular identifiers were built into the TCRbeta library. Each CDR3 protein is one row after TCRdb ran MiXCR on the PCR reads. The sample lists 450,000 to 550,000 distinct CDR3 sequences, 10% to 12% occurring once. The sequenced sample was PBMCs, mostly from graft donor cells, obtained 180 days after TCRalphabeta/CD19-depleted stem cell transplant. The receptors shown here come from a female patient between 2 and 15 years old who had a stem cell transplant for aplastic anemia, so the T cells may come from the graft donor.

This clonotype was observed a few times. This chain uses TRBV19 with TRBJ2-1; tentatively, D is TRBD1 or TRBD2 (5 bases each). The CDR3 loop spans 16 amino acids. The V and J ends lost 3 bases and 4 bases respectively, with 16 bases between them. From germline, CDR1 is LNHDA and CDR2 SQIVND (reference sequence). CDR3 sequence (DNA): TGTGCCAGTAGTATTCTCGGGACGAGTGCTTACAATGAGCAGTTCTTC. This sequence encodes CASSILGTSAYNEQFF.

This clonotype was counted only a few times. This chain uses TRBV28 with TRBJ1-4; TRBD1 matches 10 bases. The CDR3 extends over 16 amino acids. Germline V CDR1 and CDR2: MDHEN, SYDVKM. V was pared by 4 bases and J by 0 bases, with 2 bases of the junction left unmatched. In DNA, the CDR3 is TGTGCCAGCAGTTCGGACAGGGGGGCAACTAATGAAAAACTGTTTTTT. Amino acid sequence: CASSSDRGATNEKLFF.

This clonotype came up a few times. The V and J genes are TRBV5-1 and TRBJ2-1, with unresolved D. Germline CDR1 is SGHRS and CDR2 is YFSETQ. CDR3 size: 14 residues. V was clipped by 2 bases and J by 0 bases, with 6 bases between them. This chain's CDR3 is CASSFIASYNEQFF. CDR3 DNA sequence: TGCGCCAGCAGCTTTATAGCCTCCTACAATGAGCAGTTCTTC.

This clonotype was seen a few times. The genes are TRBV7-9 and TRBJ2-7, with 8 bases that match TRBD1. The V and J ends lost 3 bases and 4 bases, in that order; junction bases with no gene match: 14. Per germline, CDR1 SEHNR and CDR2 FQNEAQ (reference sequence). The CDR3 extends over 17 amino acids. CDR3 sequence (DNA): TGTGCCAGCAGCTTCGCCCCCTCGGACAGGGCCCTTTACGAGCAGTACTTC. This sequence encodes CASSFAPSDRALYEQYF.

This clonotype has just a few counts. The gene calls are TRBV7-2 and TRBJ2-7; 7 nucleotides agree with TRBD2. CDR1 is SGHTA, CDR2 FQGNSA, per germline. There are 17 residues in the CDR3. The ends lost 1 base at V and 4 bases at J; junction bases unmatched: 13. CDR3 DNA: TGTGCCAGCAGCTTAGGTTCGGGCATCCTGGGAGGGTACGAGCAGTACTTC. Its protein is CASSLGSGILGGYEQYF.

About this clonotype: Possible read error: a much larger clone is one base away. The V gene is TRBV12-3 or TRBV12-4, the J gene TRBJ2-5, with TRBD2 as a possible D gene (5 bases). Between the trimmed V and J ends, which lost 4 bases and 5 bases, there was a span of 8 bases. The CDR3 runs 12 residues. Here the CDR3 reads CASSSAEETQYF. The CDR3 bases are TGTGCCAGCAGTTCAGCGGAGGAGACCCAGTACTTC.